This TCR beta chain was captured in a study of cytomegalovirus exposure and HLA in healthy donors. Concerning this clone itself: Antigen specificity is unknown.

Primers for the PCR totalled 60 Vbeta and 13 Jbeta. Sequencing was performed with immunoSEQ multiplex PCR; in TCRdb, only in-frame clones are kept and a portion is missing. This table holds more than 100,000 clones, 65% to 85% found once. Study-level results: A later examination showed that TCR association rates differed by HLA locus, with DRB1 most and HLA-C fewest.

Although they were nominally healthy when sampled, donors likely had unrecorded immune exposures. The origin of this receptor is a woman aged 18 to 35 in good health and CMV-seronegative. Input material: PBMCs.

The CDR3 coding sequence is TGTGCCAGCAGGTCGGGGACAGGGTTGGCAGATACGCAGTATTTT. It yields the protein CASRSGTGLADTQYF. This rearrangement joins TRBV7-9 to TRBJ2-3; 9 bases agree with TRBD1. CDR3 length: 15 amino acids. Germline-derived CDR1 and CDR2 are SEHNR and FQNEAQ (reference sequence). The junction had 8 bases not matched to a gene; V was cut back by 6 bases and J by 4 bases. Supplemented by reference TRBV7-9 and TRBJ2-3, the full variable domain reads DTGVSQNPRHKITKRGQNVTFRCDPISEHNRLYWYRQTLGQGPEFLTYFQNEAQLEKSRLLSDRFSAERPKGSFSTLEIQRTEQGDSAMYLCASRSGTGLADTQYFGPGTRLTVL.